These T cell receptor beta chains were read from a single sample in a study of shared clonotypes between healthy human individuals. Profiled with immunoSEQ multiplex PCR; TCRdb holds only in-frame clones, not every one. The data hold around 1.9 million clones, with about 92% observed a single time. Sequencing input: naive CD8+ T cells from PBMCs. The receptors were gathered from a man between 18 and 35 years old in good health. Some clones in this sample may be carry-over from other donors' samples. Both conserved end residues are part of each CDR3.

CDR3 length: 17
J gene: TRBJ1-2
V gene: TRBV9
CDR3 protein: CASSVEGAAAAHYGYTF

CDR3 length: 15
J gene: TRBJ1-2
V gene: TRBV10-3
CDR3 protein: CAISDARDRGHGYTF

CDR3 length: 14
J gene: TRBJ1-1
V gene: TRBV27
CDR3 protein: CASSLSLGRAEAFF

CDR3 length: 17
J gene: TRBJ2-3
V gene: TRBV7-8
CDR3 protein: CASSLAVGGSGTDTQYF

CDR3 length: 17
J gene: TRBJ2-2
V gene: TRBV5-1
CDR3 protein: CASSHTQGHEITGELFF

CDR3 length: 20
J gene: TRBJ1-1
V gene: TRBV21-1
CDR3 protein: CASSNRVRSIRPIGNTEAFF

CDR3 length: 15
J gene: TRBJ2-7
V gene: TRBV28
CDR3 protein: CASSLLAGGPYEQYF

CDR3 length: 18
J gene: TRBJ2-7
V gene: TRBV4-2
CDR3 protein: CASSQGPLGPGSAYEQYF

CDR3 length: 16
J gene: TRBJ2-7
V gene: TRBV11-2
CDR3 protein: CASSLFTGEGSYEQYF

CDR3 length: 14
J gene: TRBJ1-5
V gene: TRBV27
CDR3 protein: CASSFGTGVQPQHF

CDR3 length: 13
J gene: TRBJ2-7
V gene: TRBV13
CDR3 protein: CASSLESSYEQYF

CDR3 length: 16
J gene: TRBJ2-7
V gene: TRBV27
CDR3 protein: CASSLIGLAGGSEQYF

CDR3 length: 14
J gene: TRBJ2-7
V gene: TRBV19
CDR3 protein: CASSIEREGLEQYF

CDR3 length: 17
J gene: TRBJ2-7
V gene: TRBV4-3
CDR3 protein: CASSHDTGQPLGEEQYF

CDR3 length: 15
J gene: TRBJ2-1
V gene: TRBV6-5
CDR3 protein: CASSSASSAYNEQFF

CDR3 length: 13
J gene: TRBJ2-7
V gene: TRBV13
CDR3 protein: CASSLRGLYEQYF

CDR3 length: 15
J gene: TRBJ2-7
V gene: TRBV4-1
CDR3 protein: CASSQEMRSTYEQYF

CDR3 length: 12
J gene: TRBJ1-4
V gene: TRBV7-6
CDR3 protein: CASGTGGEKLFF

CDR3 length: 13
J gene: TRBJ1-6
V gene: TRBV2
CDR3 protein: CASSGRTNSPLHF

CDR3 length: 15
J gene: TRBJ2-1
V gene: TRBV7-2
CDR3 protein: CASSGLAGAYNEQFF

CDR3 length: 11
J gene: TRBJ1-2
V gene: TRBV5-6
CDR3 protein: CASSKGVGYTF

CDR3 length: 16
J gene: TRBJ1-2
V gene: TRBV21-1
CDR3 protein: CASSKEKGRANYGYTF